Listed here are 27 T cell receptor beta chains from one sample, sequenced in a study of blood T cell repertoires in COVID-19. TCRdb's copy holds only in-frame clones and misses some; the assay was immunoSEQ multiplex PCR. The table lists approximately 300,000 clones, roughly 82% of them singletons. Sequenced sample: peripheral blood. Every receptor here comes from a woman aged 50 to 65 with acute or convalescent COVID-19.

The CDR3, as DNA: TGTGCCAGCAGCTTAGGACTAGCGGGGACGACCTACGAGCAGTACTTC. Protein product: CASSLGLAGTTYEQYF. The J gene is TRBJ2-7, the V gene TRBV7-2; 11 positions match TRBD2. The CDR3 covers 16 residues. The junction had 4 bases not matched to a gene; V was cut back by 1 base and J by 2 bases. Germline CDR1 SGHTA, CDR2 FQGNSA.

The J gene is TRBJ2-3, the V gene TRBV30, with D hard to call. Looked up from germline, CDR1 is GTSNPN and CDR2 is SVGIG (reference sequence). Trimming cost V 0 bases and J 5 bases, with 12 bases left between them. There are 14 residues in the CDR3. The CDR3 loop is CAWSVAHVGDTQYF. The CDR3 DNA reads TGTGCCTGGAGTGTAGCCCACGTTGGAGATACGCAGTATTTT.

A word on this clone: A read error may account for a junction end that differs from germline. The chain couples TRBV10-3 to TRBJ2-5; D is unresolved. The CDR3 covers 11 residues. Per germline, CDR1 ENHRY and CDR2 SYGVKD. Here the CDR3 reads CAIRDAATRYF. The CDR3, as DNA: TGTGCCATCAGGGATGCAGCGACCCGGTACTTC.

The sample holds one count of this clone. The chain recombines TRBV5-1 with TRBJ2-5, with 15 bases aligning to TRBD2. Germline CDR1 and CDR2: SGHRS and YFSETQ. This CDR3 has 18 amino acids. The V segment lost 0 bases and the J segment 5 bases; nucleotides outside the gene matches: 8. CDR3 DNA sequence: TGCGCCAGCAGCTTGGGGACTAGCGGGAGGGCCCGAGGGGAGACCCAGTACTTC. Translation: CASSLGTSGRARGETQYF.

The genes are TRBV5-1 and TRBJ1-4; maybe TRBD1 (5 bases). The CDR3 runs to 15 residues. CDR1 and CDR2 from the germline V gene are SGHRS and YFSETQ. V lost 4 bases to trimming and J lost 2 bases, with 12 bases between them. CDR3 sequence reads: CASSAQGLTNEKLFF. For the CDR3, the DNA is TGCGCCAGCAGCGCCCAGGGTTTGACTAATGAAAAACTGTTTTTT.

This clone was recorded at least ten times. A read error may account for a junction end that differs from germline. The rearrangement uses TRBV28 and TRBJ1-4, with 7 bases identical to TRBD1. The CDR3 is 13 residues long. Germline lookup yields CDR1 MDHEN and CDR2 SYDVKM. Here the CDR3 DNA reads TGTGCCACTTTGAGGGGGCCTAAAGAAAAACTGTTTTTT. Its protein product is CATLRGPKEKLFF.

This clone has just one count. The chain is built from TRBV30 and TRBJ1-1; possibly TRBD1 for D (6 bases). CDR1 and CDR2 (germline): GTSNPN, SVGIG (reference sequence). Between the trimmed V and J ends, which lost 5 bases and 4 bases, there was a span of 17 bases. This CDR3 region has 14 residues. The CDR3 spells CAWRRPTGSTEAFF. The CDR3 DNA is TGTGCCTGGCGCCGACCCACAGGGAGCACTGAAGCTTTCTTT.

This rearrangement joins TRBV7-9 to TRBJ2-5, with a tentative D call TRBD2 (5 bases). This CDR3 is 13 amino acids long. Per the germline V gene, CDR1 is SEHNR and CDR2 is FQNEAQ (reference sequence). Trimming shortened V by 5 bases and J by 5 bases, and 12 bases separated the two germline ends. CDR3 protein: CASSPRGGETQYF. For the CDR3, the DNA is TGTGCCAGCAGCCCCCGAGGCGGGGAGACCCAGTACTTC.

CDR3 sequence: CASSPRSYEQYF. The CDR3 DNA reads TGCGCCAGCAGTCCCCGCTCCTACGAGCAGTACTTC. The J gene is TRBJ2-7, the V gene TRBV23-1; D is ambiguous. TRBV23-1 is given ORF status, its function remaining uncertain. Trimming took 4 bases from V and 0 from J, leaving 4 bases between them. The CDR3 is 12 residues long.

This chain joins TRBV28 and TRBJ2-5; weak D call: TRBD1 (7 bases). There are 17 residues in the CDR3. Germline CDR1 is MDHEN and CDR2 is SYDVKM. Trimming shortened V by 5 bases and J by 1 base, and 20 bases separated the two germline ends. The CDR3 DNA follows: TGTGCCAGCAGTCCGACGGGGGTGGCAGGGGGCCAAGAGACCCAGTACTTC. Amino acid sequence: CASSPTGVAGGQETQYF.

This chain uses TRBV27 with TRBJ1-6; D unclear. Germline CDR1 MNHEY, CDR2 SMNVEV (reference sequence). The CDR3 sequence is 12 residues long. V lost 0 bases, J lost 14 bases, and 8 bases lay in between. CDR3 region: CASSLSFGALHF. The CDR3 nucleotides are TGTGCCAGCAGTTTATCGTTTGGAGCCCTCCACTTT.

The chain joins TRBV7-6 to TRBJ2-1, with 8 bases identical to TRBD1. This CDR3 is built from 15 residues. Trimming at V came to 5 bases and at J to 0 bases, leaving 3 bases not matched to a gene. Germline V gene data show CDR1 as SGHVS and CDR2 as FNYEAQ. In DNA form, the CDR3 reads TGTGCCAGCAGCCGGCAGGGGGCCTCCTACAATGAGCAGTTCTTC. It encodes CASSRQGASYNEQFF.

The rearrangement uses TRBV18 and TRBJ1-4, with TRBD1 identical over 9 bases. This CDR3 region has 13 residues. V shed 5 bases, J shed 6 bases, and the junction held 1 base outside the gene matches. Per germline, CDR1 KGHSH and CDR2 LQKENI. The CDR3 loop reads CASSWDRDEKLFF. In nucleotides, the CDR3 is TGTGCCAGCTCATGGGACAGGGATGAAAAACTGTTTTTT.

V usage is TRBV2 and J usage is TRBJ2-7; the D is unclear. The CDR3 is 15 residues long. The ends were cut back, 0 bases at V and 0 bases at J, with 9 bases in the middle. Germline V lookup: CDR1 SNHLY, CDR2 FYNNEI. The CDR3 nucleotides read TGTGCCAGCAGTGAAGCGGCAGGTAGCTCCTACGAGCAGTACTTC. Protein: CASSEAAGSSYEQYF.

The chain uses TRBV5-5 and TRBJ1-4, with D possibly matching TRBD1 (6 bases). V lost 0 bases and J 7 bases, leaving 7 bases between the germline ends. Germline V lookup: CDR1 SGHKS, CDR2 YYEKEE (reference sequence). The CDR3 length is 13 residues. In nucleotides, the CDR3 is TGTGCCAGCAGCTTGGGGACAGTTGAAAAACTGTTTTTT. As protein: CASSLGTVEKLFF.

The chain couples TRBV19 to TRBJ2-4; 9 nucleotides align to TRBD1. Germline assignment: CDR1 LNHDA and CDR2 SQIVND (reference sequence). The length of the CDR3 is 16 residues. The trim removed 6 bases at V and 6 bases at J, leaving 12 bases unmatched. CDR3 in DNA: TGTGCCAGTAGCAACAGGGGGCGCGTCGTAACAAACATTCAGTACTTC. Translation: CASSNRGRVVTNIQYF.

The gene calls are TRBV9 and TRBJ2-2; unclear D gene. Trimming pared 6 bases from V and 1 base from J, leaving 4 bases between. The CDR3 totals 12 residues. The germline V gene encodes CDR1 SGDLS and CDR2 YYNGEE. The CDR3 coding sequence is TGTGCCAGCAACATGAACACCGGGGAGCTGTTTTTT. The encoded protein is CASNMNTGELFF.

This rearrangement joins TRBV7-3 to TRBJ2-5, with D possibly TRBD1 on 6 matching bases. This CDR3 has 13 residues. Trimming stripped 4 bases from V and 7 bases from J, with 13 bases between. The germline V gene has CDR1 SGHTA and CDR2 FQGTGA. The CDR3 bases are TGTGCCAGCAGCTCTGGGGGCCGGGGGACCCAGTACTTC. Protein product: CASSSGGRGTQYF.

The rearrangement joins TRBV28 to TRBJ1-2, with a weak D call TRBD1 (6 bases). CDR3 length: 12 residues. Deletions cut 8 bases from V and 4 bases from J, with 11 bases between. The germline V gene has CDR1 MDHEN and CDR2 SYDVKM. The CDR3 coding sequence is TGTGCCAGCGCAGGGACATCCTATGGCTACACCTTC. Translating it yields CASAGTSYGYTF.

CDR3 protein: CASSLDRGQNGYTF. Here the CDR3 DNA reads TGCGCCAGCAGCTTGGACAGGGGGCAAAATGGCTACACCTTC. This chain connects TRBV5-1 to TRBJ1-2; 9 nucleotides align to TRBD1. This CDR3 region has 14 residues. CDR1 and CDR2 (germline): SGHRS, YFSETQ. Germline trimming cut 0 bases from V and 6 bases from J; bases unmatched to any gene: 3.

The J gene is TRBJ2-3, the V gene TRBV2, with 9 bases aligning to TRBD1. CDR1 and CDR2 (germline): SNHLY, FYNNEI. The CDR3 has 14 residues. The V segment lost 5 bases and the J segment 3 bases; nucleotides outside the gene matches: 3. The CDR3 sequence is CASSPDRGTDTQYF. The CDR3 nucleotides are TGTGCCAGCAGTCCGGACAGGGGTACAGATACGCAGTATTTT.

The genes are TRBV4-2 and TRBJ2-3; D uncertain. Germline V gene data show CDR1 as LGHNA and CDR2 as YNFKEQ. V was clipped by 2 bases and J by 3 bases, with 12 bases between them. The CDR3 consists of 15 residues. This CDR3 is CASSQLSADTDTQYF. In nucleotides, the CDR3 is TGTGCCAGCAGCCAATTATCGGCGGATACAGATACGCAGTATTTT.

The CDR3 sequence is CASSPGQITGELFF. CDR3 bases: TGTGCCAGCAGCCCTGGACAAATCACCGGGGAGCTGTTTTTT. The J gene is TRBJ2-2, the V gene TRBV27, with a weak D call TRBD1 (5 bases). V lost 6 bases and J 4 bases, leaving 12 bases between the germline ends. The CDR3 sequence is 14 residues long. CDR1 and CDR2 from the germline V gene are MNHEY and SMNVEV (reference sequence).

The rearrangement joins TRBV9 to TRBJ2-1, with 10 bases identical to TRBD1. This CDR3 is 18 amino acids long. Trimming at V came to 4 bases and at J to 8 bases, leaving 18 bases not matched to a gene. Germline V gives CDR1 SGDLS, CDR2 YYNGEE. This CDR3 is CASSPRLYGTGEKDEQFF. The CDR3 bases are TGTGCCAGCAGCCCCCGACTCTACGGGACAGGGGAAAAAGATGAGCAGTTCTTC. Full variable domain (rest looked up from reference TRBV9 and TRBJ2-1): DSGVTQTPKHLITATGQRVTLRCSPRSGDLSVYWYQQSLDQGLQFLIQYYNGEERAKGNILERFSAQQFPDLHSELNLSSLELGDSALYFCASSPRLYGTGEKDEQFFGPGTRLTVL.

There are a few counts of this clone. The chain has TRBV14 and TRBJ2-7, with D unresolved. The CDR3 contains 15 residues. Germline V gives CDR1 SGHDN, CDR2 FVKESK. Trimming pared 4 bases from V and 1 base from J, leaving 14 bases between. The CDR3 DNA reads TGTGCCAGCAGCCTGGGCTTTGGAAGATCCTACGAGCAGTACTTC. It encodes CASSLGFGRSYEQYF.

The J gene is TRBJ2-3, the V gene TRBV5-4; 7 nucleotides line up with TRBD1. Germline V CDR1 and CDR2: SGHNT, YYREEE (reference sequence). The V and J ends lost 4 bases and 4 bases, in that order; junction bases with no gene match: 6. The CDR3 has 14 amino acids. The CDR3 coding sequence is TGTGCCAGCAGCAGCCACGGGACAGCAGATACGCAGTATTTT. Translated, it gives CASSSHGTADTQYF.

The chain recombines TRBV6-2 or TRBV6-3 with TRBJ2-4, with 7 bases matching TRBD2. The J segment lost 0 bases and the V segment lost 2 bases, leaving 7 bases of the junction unmatched. The CDR3 is 17 residues long. Germline loops: CDR1 MNHEY, CDR2 SVGEGT. The CDR3 DNA follows: TGTGCCAGCAGTTACGGTCTAGCGGACCTAGCCAAAAACATTCAGTACTTC. Encoded protein: CASSYGLADLAKNIQYF.